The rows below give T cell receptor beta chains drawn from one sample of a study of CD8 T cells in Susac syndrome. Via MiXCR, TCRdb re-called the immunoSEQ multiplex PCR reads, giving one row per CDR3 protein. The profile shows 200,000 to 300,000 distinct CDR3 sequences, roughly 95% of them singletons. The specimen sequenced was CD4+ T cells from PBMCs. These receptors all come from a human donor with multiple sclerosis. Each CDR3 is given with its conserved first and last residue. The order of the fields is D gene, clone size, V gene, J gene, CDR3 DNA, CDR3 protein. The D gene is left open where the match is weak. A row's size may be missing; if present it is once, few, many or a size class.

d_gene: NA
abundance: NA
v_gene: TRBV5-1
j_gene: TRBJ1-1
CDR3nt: TGCGCCAGCAGCTTGTCGGGCAGCATGAACACTGAAGCTTTCTTT
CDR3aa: CASSLSGSMNTEAFF

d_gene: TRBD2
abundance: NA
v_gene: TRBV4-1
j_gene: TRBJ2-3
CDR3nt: TGCGCCAGCAGCCGATATGTTAGCGGGAGGGCCGCAGATACGCAGTATTTT
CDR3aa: CASSRYVSGRAADTQYF

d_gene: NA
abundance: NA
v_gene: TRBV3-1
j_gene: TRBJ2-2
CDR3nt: TGTGCCAGCAGCCATCTGGACTCCGGGGAGCTGTTTTTT
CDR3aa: CASSHLDSGELFF

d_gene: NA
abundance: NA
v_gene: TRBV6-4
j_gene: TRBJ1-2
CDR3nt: TGTGCCAGCAGTGACACAGGGTCGACGACTGGCGGCTACACCTTC
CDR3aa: CASSDTGSTTGGYTF

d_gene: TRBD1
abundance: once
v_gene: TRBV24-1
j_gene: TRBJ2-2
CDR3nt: TGTGCCACCAGTGACCCCGGGACAGGGCAGACCGGGGAGCTGTTTTTT
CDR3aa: CATSDPGTGQTGELFF

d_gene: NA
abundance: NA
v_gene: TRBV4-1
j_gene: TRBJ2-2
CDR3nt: TGCGCCAGCAGCCCTCCGGCAGCGACCGGGGAGCTGTTTTTT
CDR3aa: CASSPPAATGELFF

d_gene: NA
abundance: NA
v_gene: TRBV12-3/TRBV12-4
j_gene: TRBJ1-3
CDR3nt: TGTGCCAGCAGGCACCGACGACTTAGCTCTGGAAACACCATATATTTT
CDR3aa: CASRHRRLSSGNTIYF

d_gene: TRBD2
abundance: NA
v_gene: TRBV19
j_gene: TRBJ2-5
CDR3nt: TGTGCCAGTGGAGCGGGAGTCGAGACCCAGTACTTC
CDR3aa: CASGAGVETQYF

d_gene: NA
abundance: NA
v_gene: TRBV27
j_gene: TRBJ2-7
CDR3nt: TGTGCCAGCAGTTTATTCCCCGGGACACCCGCCTACGAGCAGTACTTC
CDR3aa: CASSLFPGTPAYEQYF

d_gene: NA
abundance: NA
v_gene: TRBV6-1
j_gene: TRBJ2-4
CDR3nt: TGTGCCAGCATGAGGGGCCCCAGGGGAGGTTCGGACATTCAGTACTTC
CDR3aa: CASMRGPRGGSDIQYF

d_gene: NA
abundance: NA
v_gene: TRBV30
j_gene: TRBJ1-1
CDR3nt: TGTGCCTGGAGCACCGAGGGAAGGGAAGCTTTCTTT
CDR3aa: CAWSTEGREAFF

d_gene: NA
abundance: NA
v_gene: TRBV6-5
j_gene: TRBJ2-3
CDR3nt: TGTGCCAGCAGTTACAGTTCTCAGGGTCAGGCAGATACGCAGTATTTT
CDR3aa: CASSYSSQGQADTQYF

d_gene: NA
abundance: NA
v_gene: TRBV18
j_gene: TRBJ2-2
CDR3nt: TGTGCCAGCTCACGTGCGTCAGGGGACACCGGGGAGCTGTTTTTT
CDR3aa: CASSRASGDTGELFF

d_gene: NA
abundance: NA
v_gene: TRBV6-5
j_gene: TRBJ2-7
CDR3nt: TGTGCCAGCAGTTACTCTGACAGGACCTACGAGCAGTACTTC
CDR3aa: CASSYSDRTYEQYF

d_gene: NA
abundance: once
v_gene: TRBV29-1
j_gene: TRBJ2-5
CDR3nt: TGCAGCGTTGAAGTCGCAGGCCTCGGGACCCAGTACTTC
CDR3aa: CSVEVAGLGTQYF

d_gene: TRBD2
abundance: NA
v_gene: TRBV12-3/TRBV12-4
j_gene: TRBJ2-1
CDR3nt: TGTGCCAGCAGTTTGAGGTTTGGACTAGCGGGACAGGTCAGCTCCTACAATGAGCAGTTCTTC
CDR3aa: CASSLRFGLAGQVSSYNEQFF

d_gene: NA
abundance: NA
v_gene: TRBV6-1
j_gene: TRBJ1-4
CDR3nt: TGTGCCAGCAGTGTCGGGACGGCAACTAATGAAAAACTGTTTTTT
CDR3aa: CASSVGTATNEKLFF

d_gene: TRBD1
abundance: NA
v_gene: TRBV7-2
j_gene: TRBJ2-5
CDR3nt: TGTGCCAGCAGCTTAGTGGGGACAGGTCCTCAAGAGACCCAGTACTTC
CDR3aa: CASSLVGTGPQETQYF

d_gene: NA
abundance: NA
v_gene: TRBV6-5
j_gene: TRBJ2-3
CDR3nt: TGTGCCAGCAGTAGGGGCACAGATACGCAGTATTTT
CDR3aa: CASSRGTDTQYF

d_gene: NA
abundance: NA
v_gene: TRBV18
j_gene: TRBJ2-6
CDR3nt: TGTGCCAGCTCACCACCATGGGTCGGCTCTGGGGCCAACGTCCTGACTTTC
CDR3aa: CASSPPWVGSGANVLTF

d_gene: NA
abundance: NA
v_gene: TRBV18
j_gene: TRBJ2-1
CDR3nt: TGTGCCAGCTCACCTCCCCTCGGACACAATGAGCAGTTCTTC
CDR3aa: CASSPPLGHNEQFF

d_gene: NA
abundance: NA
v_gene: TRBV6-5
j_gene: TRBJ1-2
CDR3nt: TGTGCCAGCACAGGCGGGGTTGGCTACACCTTC
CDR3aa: CASTGGVGYTF

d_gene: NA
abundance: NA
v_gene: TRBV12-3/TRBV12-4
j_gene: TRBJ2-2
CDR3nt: TGTGCCAGCAGTTTGGGTCTCAGGGCCGGGGAGCTGTTTTTT
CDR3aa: CASSLGLRAGELFF

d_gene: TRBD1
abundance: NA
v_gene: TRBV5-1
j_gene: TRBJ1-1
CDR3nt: TGCGCCAGCAGCCTTGGGGACAGGGCGTCCACTGAAGCTTTCTTT
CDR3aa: CASSLGDRASTEAFF

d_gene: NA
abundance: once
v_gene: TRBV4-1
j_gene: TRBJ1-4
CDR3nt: TGCGCCAGCAGCCAAGATGCTGGCAGGGTCCCATTCACAACTAATGAAAAACTGTTTTTT
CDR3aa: CASSQDAGRVPFTTNEKLFF